The T cell receptor beta chain described here comes from a study of T cells in Graves' hyperthyroidism and ophthalmopathy. Broader study findings: Median prediction lead before ophthalmopathy onset was 5.5 to 7 months with the model.

The CDR3 length is 16 residues. V shed 5 bases and J shed 0 bases, with 12 bases lying between them. CDR1 is SGHRS and CDR2 is YFSETQ in the germline V gene. This clonotype was counted a few times. Its antigen is unidentified. Regions amplified from RNA transcripts were the TCR beta CDR3 regions. The HTBI primer set served for first-round RT-PCR of the TCR CDR3. TCRdb reprocessed the multiplex PCR reads with MiXCR, giving one entry per CDR3 protein. The sample holds over 500,000 distinct CDR3 sequences, about 14% seen once. Clinicians diagnosed patients from clinical symptoms, serum thyroxine and TRAb, thyroid ultrasound and orbital computed tomography.

The chain links TRBV5-1 to TRBJ2-6; TRBD2 is a possible D gene (5 bases). The sample taken for sequencing was blood. This sequence originates from a woman aged 35 to 49 with Graves' hyperthyroidism. The CDR3 region has the DNA TGCGCCAGCAGTCCCGACGGGAACTCTGGGGCCAACGTCCTGACTTTC. The encoded protein is CASSPDGNSGANVLTF. Full variable domain (missing parts from reference TRBV5-1 and TRBJ2-6): KAGVTQTPRYLIKTRGQQVTLSCSPISGHRSVSWYQQTPGQGLQFLFEYFSETQRNKGNFPGRFSGRQFSNSRSEMNVSTLELGDSALYLCASSPDGNSGANVLTFGAGSRLTVL.